These T cell receptor beta chains were read from a single sample in a study of regulatory T cells in long-lasting Graves disease. TCRdb ran MiXCR on the multiplex PCR reads and lists one entry per CDR3 protein. The profile shows about 380,000 distinct CDR3 sequences, roughly a sixth of them singletons. Here the sequenced sample was peripheral blood mononuclear cells (PBMCs), taken at new diagnosis, from a patient treated with antithyroid drugs. Receptors originate from a female donor with Graves disease. Each CDR3 is given with its conserved first and last residue. The order of the fields is clone size, D gene, V gene, J gene, CDR3 protein, CDR3 DNA. A D gene is named only where the DNA matches it firmly. A row's size may be missing; if present it is once, few, many or a size class.

abundance: NA; d_gene: TRBD1; v_gene: TRBV20-1; j_gene: TRBJ1-1; CDR3aa: CSAIGQGGPEAFF; CDR3nt: TGCAGTGCTATTGGACAGGGTGGGCCTGAAGCTTTCTTT
abundance: NA; d_gene: TRBD2; v_gene: TRBV28; j_gene: TRBJ2-7; CDR3aa: CASSLEAGYDVEQYF; CDR3nt: TGTGCCAGCAGTTTGGAAGCGGGATACGATGTCGAGCAGTACTTC
abundance: NA; d_gene: NA; v_gene: TRBV7-2; j_gene: TRBJ2-5; CDR3aa: CASSSRREKETQYF; CDR3nt: TGTGCCAGCAGCTCCCGACGGGAGAAAGAGACCCAGTACTTC
abundance: many; d_gene: TRBD1; v_gene: TRBV20-1; j_gene: TRBJ1-4; CDR3aa: CSARSTSGGTNEKLFF; CDR3nt: TGCAGTGCTAGATCAACCTCAGGGGGAACTAATGAAAAACTGTTTTTT
abundance: many; d_gene: NA; v_gene: TRBV27; j_gene: TRBJ1-2; CDR3aa: CASSVVGGVVGGYTF; CDR3nt: TGTGCCAGCAGTGTCGTGGGCGGGGTTGTCGGTGGCTACACCTTC
abundance: NA; d_gene: NA; v_gene: TRBV6-2/TRBV6-3; j_gene: TRBJ2-1; CDR3aa: CASSRPGQDNNEQFF; CDR3nt: TGTGCCAGCAGTCGCCCGGGGCAGGATAACAATGAGCAGTTCTTC
abundance: NA; d_gene: TRBD1; v_gene: TRBV6-2/TRBV6-3; j_gene: TRBJ1-1; CDR3aa: CASSENRGITEAFF; CDR3nt: TGTGCCAGCAGTGAAAACAGGGGGATTACTGAAGCTTTCTTT
abundance: many; d_gene: TRBD2; v_gene: TRBV27; j_gene: TRBJ2-1; CDR3aa: CASSLGFGRGSSYNEQFF; CDR3nt: TGTGCCAGCAGTTTGGGGTTCGGGCGGGGGAGCTCCTACAATGAGCAGTTCTTC
abundance: many; d_gene: NA; v_gene: TRBV12-3/TRBV12-4; j_gene: TRBJ2-1; CDR3aa: CASSSPYSSGEQFF; CDR3nt: TGTGCCAGCAGTTCTCCTTATAGTTCAGGGGAGCAGTTCTTC
abundance: NA; d_gene: NA; v_gene: TRBV3-1; j_gene: TRBJ2-7; CDR3aa: CASSQDRAGPYEQYF; CDR3nt: TGTGCCAGCAGCCAAGATCGCGCCGGACCCTACGAGCAGTACTTC
abundance: few; d_gene: NA; v_gene: TRBV6-5; j_gene: TRBJ2-2; CDR3aa: CASSYSVAESNTGELFF; CDR3nt: TGTGCCAGCAGTTACTCAGTAGCGGAATCGAACACCGGGGAGCTGTTTTTT
abundance: many; d_gene: NA; v_gene: TRBV27; j_gene: TRBJ2-7; CDR3aa: CASSSGASYEQYF; CDR3nt: TGTGCCAGCAGTTCAGGGGCCTCCTACGAGCAGTACTTC
abundance: many; d_gene: TRBD2; v_gene: TRBV20-1; j_gene: TRBJ2-3; CDR3aa: CSARDRLAASTDTQYF; CDR3nt: TGCAGTGCTAGAGATCGCCTAGCGGCTAGCACAGATACGCAGTATTTT
abundance: many; d_gene: TRBD1; v_gene: TRBV5-1; j_gene: TRBJ2-7; CDR3aa: CASSTFTGVEEQYF; CDR3nt: TGCGCCAGCAGCACCTTTACAGGGGTGGAGGAGCAGTACTTC
abundance: many; d_gene: TRBD1; v_gene: TRBV12-3/TRBV12-4; j_gene: TRBJ1-5; CDR3aa: CASSHLQGGDQPQHF; CDR3nt: TGTGCCAGCAGTCATCTGCAGGGGGGGGATCAGCCCCAGCATTTT
abundance: few; d_gene: TRBD1; v_gene: TRBV7-2; j_gene: TRBJ1-2; CDR3aa: CASRTAVSGQGRYGYTF; CDR3nt: TGTGCCAGCAGAACCGCCGTCTCTGGACAGGGCCGGTATGGCTACACCTTC
abundance: many; d_gene: TRBD1; v_gene: TRBV3-1; j_gene: TRBJ1-2; CDR3aa: CASSQEGNRGHGYTF; CDR3nt: TGTGCCAGCAGCCAAGAGGGTAACAGGGGGCATGGCTACACCTTC
abundance: many; d_gene: TRBD2; v_gene: TRBV6-2/TRBV6-3; j_gene: TRBJ2-3; CDR3aa: CASSYPDLAGGPDGAGTQYF; CDR3nt: TGTGCCAGCAGTTACCCTGATCTAGCGGGAGGGCCCGATGGAGCGGGTACGCAGTATTTT
abundance: many; d_gene: TRBD1; v_gene: TRBV7-3; j_gene: TRBJ1-1; CDR3aa: CASSSGQMNTEAFF; CDR3nt: TGTGCCAGCAGCTCGGGACAGATGAACACTGAAGCTTTCTTT
abundance: many; d_gene: TRBD1; v_gene: TRBV20-1; j_gene: TRBJ1-1; CDR3aa: CSARRQGGTEAFF; CDR3nt: TGCAGTGCTAGAAGACAGGGTGGCACTGAAGCTTTCTTT
abundance: NA; d_gene: NA; v_gene: TRBV20-1; j_gene: TRBJ1-5; CDR3aa: CSARLPTGPQHF; CDR3nt: TGCAGTGCTAGACTCCCAACCGGGCCCCAGCATTTT
abundance: many; d_gene: TRBD2; v_gene: TRBV7-9; j_gene: TRBJ2-1; CDR3aa: CASSPRLREVSLANEQFF; CDR3nt: TGTGCCAGCAGCCCCCGCCTGCGGGAGGTATCCCTTGCCAATGAGCAGTTCTTC
abundance: many; d_gene: TRBD1; v_gene: TRBV5-1; j_gene: TRBJ2-7; CDR3aa: CASSPDRGTYEQYF; CDR3nt: TGCGCCAGCAGCCCGGACAGGGGAACCTACGAGCAGTACTTC
abundance: NA; d_gene: NA; v_gene: TRBV10-2; j_gene: TRBJ1-4; CDR3aa: CASSGGTEEKLFF; CDR3nt: TGCGCCAGCAGTGGAGGAACGGAAGAAAAACTGTTTTTT
abundance: NA; d_gene: TRBD1; v_gene: TRBV10-3; j_gene: TRBJ2-3; CDR3aa: CAISVRGQGILTDTQYF; CDR3nt: TGTGCCATCAGTGTCAGAGGACAGGGTATTTTGACAGATACGCAGTATTTT
abundance: many; d_gene: NA; v_gene: TRBV3-1; j_gene: TRBJ1-2; CDR3aa: CASSQVQDYGYTF; CDR3nt: TGTGCCAGCAGCCAAGTACAGGACTATGGCTACACCTTC
abundance: NA; d_gene: NA; v_gene: TRBV20-1; j_gene: TRBJ1-5; CDR3aa: CSAPHPFSSNQPQHF; CDR3nt: TGCAGTGCTCCTCACCCTTTCTCCAGCAATCAGCCCCAGCATTTT
abundance: many; d_gene: NA; v_gene: TRBV29-1; j_gene: TRBJ1-1; CDR3aa: CSVRVGNTEAFF; CDR3nt: TGCAGCGTTCGGGTCGGGAACACTGAAGCTTTCTTT
abundance: many; d_gene: NA; v_gene: TRBV6-4; j_gene: TRBJ2-1; CDR3aa: CASSERAGGHEQFF; CDR3nt: TGTGCCAGCAGTGAAAGGGCAGGAGGTCATGAGCAGTTCTTC
abundance: many; d_gene: NA; v_gene: TRBV7-2; j_gene: TRBJ1-4; CDR3aa: CASSTDSSPNEKLFF; CDR3nt: TGTGCCAGCAGCACCGACAGCTCTCCTAATGAAAAACTGTTTTTT
abundance: NA; d_gene: NA; v_gene: TRBV20-1; j_gene: TRBJ1-2; CDR3aa: CSARAGGGSGYTF; CDR3nt: TGCAGTGCTAGAGCCGGCGGGGGTAGCGGCTACACCTTC
abundance: many; d_gene: TRBD2; v_gene: TRBV25-1; j_gene: TRBJ2-5; CDR3aa: CASSDGGTSGRAGEETQYF; CDR3nt: TGTGCCAGCAGCGACGGGGGTACTAGCGGGAGGGCCGGGGAAGAGACCCAGTACTTC
abundance: many; d_gene: NA; v_gene: TRBV11-2; j_gene: TRBJ1-1; CDR3aa: CASSLGPPNTEAFF; CDR3nt: TGTGCCAGCAGCTTAGGGCCTCCCAACACTGAAGCTTTCTTT
abundance: many; d_gene: NA; v_gene: TRBV6-1; j_gene: TRBJ1-1; CDR3aa: CASERAEGEAFF; CDR3nt: TGTGCCAGCGAACGAGCGGAGGGTGAAGCTTTCTTT
abundance: many; d_gene: TRBD1; v_gene: TRBV6-5; j_gene: TRBJ1-6; CDR3aa: CASSSGRTGHSPPHF; CDR3nt: TGTGCCAGCAGTTCTGGACGGACAGGGCATTCACCCCCCCACTTT